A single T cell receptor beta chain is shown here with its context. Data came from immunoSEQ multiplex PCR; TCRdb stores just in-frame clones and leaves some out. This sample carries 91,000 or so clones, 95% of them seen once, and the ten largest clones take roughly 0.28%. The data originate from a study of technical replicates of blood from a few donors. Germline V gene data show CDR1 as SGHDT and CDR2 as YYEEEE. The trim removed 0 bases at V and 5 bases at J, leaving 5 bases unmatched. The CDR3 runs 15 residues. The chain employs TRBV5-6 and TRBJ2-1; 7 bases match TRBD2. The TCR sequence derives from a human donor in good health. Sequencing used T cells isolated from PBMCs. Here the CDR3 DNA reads TGTGCCAGCAGCTTGGGGAGCGGGATGAACAATGAGCAGTTCTTC. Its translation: CASSLGSGMNNEQFF.